The rows below give T cell receptor beta chains drawn from one sample of a study of blood T cells in healthy people across ages. MiXCR, applied by TCRdb to the 5' RACE reads, yields one record per CDR3 protein. The sample gives approximately 800,000 distinct CDR3 sequences, more than 55% of which show up once; around 25% is in the top ten. Input material: blood. These receptors all stem from a man in his forties in good health. Each CDR3 is given with its conserved first and last residue. A D gene is named only where the DNA matches it firmly. Part of the rows lack a size; the others show once, few, many or a class for expanded clones.

. TRBJ1-4 TRBD1 TRBV6-5 TGTGCCAGCAGAGAACAGGGGAGGGACGAAAAACTGTTTTTT CASREQGRDEKLFF
. TRBJ2-4 TRBD1 TRBV28 TGTGCCACTGAGGGACAGAGAAACATTCAGTACTTC CATEGQRNIQYF
. TRBJ2-7 . TRBV12-3/TRBV12-4 TGTGCCAGCAGTTTGGGTGGTGTTTTCATGAATGAGCAGTACTTC CASSLGGVFMNEQYF
. TRBJ1-1 TRBD1 TRBV29-1 TGCAGCGTTGGACAGGGGCCATATATGAACACTGAAGCTTTCTTT CSVGQGPYMNTEAFF
. TRBJ1-4 . TRBV6-6 TGTGCCAGCAGTGCCCCCACGGCGGAAAATGAAAAACTGTTTTTT CASSAPTAENEKLFF
. TRBJ1-1 TRBD1 TRBV20-1 TGCAGTGCTAGAGATGAGGGACAGGAAGCGATGACCCCTGAAGCTTTCTTT CSARDEGQEAMTPEAFF
. TRBJ2-1 . TRBV5-6 TGTGCCAGCAGCTTGGAGTTCCAGGGTAATGAGCAGTTCTTC CASSLEFQGNEQFF
. TRBJ2-3 TRBD2 TRBV29-1 TGCAGCGTTGGAGGGGCGGGAGGGCGATATACGCAGTATTTT CSVGGAGGRYTQYF
. TRBJ1-1 . TRBV19 TGTGCCAGTAAGTACAGGAGGGAGAACACTGAAGCTTTCTTT CASKYRRENTEAFF
many TRBJ2-1 TRBD1 TRBV4-2 TGTGCCAGCAGCCCCACGGACAGGGGTTATGAGCAGTTCTTC CASSPTDRGYEQFF
. TRBJ2-1 TRBD2 TRBV7-2 TGTGCCAGCAGCCCAATAGCGGGAGTCCTCAATGAGCAGTTCTTC CASSPIAGVLNEQFF
. TRBJ2-7 . TRBV6-6 TGTGCCAGCGGCCTTGATCTAACAGGTTACGAGCAGTACTTC CASGLDLTGYEQYF
few TRBJ2-7 . TRBV7-2 TGTGCCAGCAGCTTAGCGTCAGTTGTGGGCGGGCCCCGCGCCGAGCAGTACTTC CASSLASVVGGPRAEQYF
few TRBJ2-6 . TRBV27 TGTGCCAGCAGTATCCACGGGGCCGACTCTGGGGCCAACGTCCTGACTTTC CASSIHGADSGANVLTF
few TRBJ2-1 TRBD2 TRBV7-2 TGTGCCAGCAGCTTTAGCCGTAGCGGGTACAATGAGCAGTTCTTC CASSFSRSGYNEQFF
. TRBJ1-4 TRBD1 TRBV28 TGTGCCAGCAGACCGACAGGGAGAGGGGAAAAACTGTTTTTT CASRPTGRGEKLFF
few TRBJ2-3 . TRBV7-9 TGTGCCAGCAGCTCCGTGAGTGAGGGGACAGATACGCAGTATTTT CASSSVSEGTDTQYF
. TRBJ2-7 . TRBV11-3 TGTGCCAGCAGCACGGTAGGGCAGGGACGTTCCTACGAGCAGTACTTC CASSTVGQGRSYEQYF
. TRBJ2-7 . TRBV24-1 TGTGCCACCAGTGAGCCGGGACGGAACGAGCAGTACTTC CATSEPGRNEQYF
once TRBJ2-2 TRBD1 TRBV4-1 TGCGCCAGCAGCCTTAGGATTACAGGGGGCACCGGGGAGCTGTTTTTT CASSLRITGGTGELFF
. TRBJ1-1 . TRBV28 TGTGCCAGCAGTTATTCGAAAAAAGCTTTCTTT CASSYSKKAFF
. TRBJ2-7 TRBD2 TRBV10-3 TGTGCCATCAGGGAGCGGGAGTTTGTCTACGAGCAGTACTTC CAIREREFVYEQYF
few TRBJ2-7 . TRBV7-2 TGTGCCAGCAGCCCAGAAAGCTCCTACGAGCAGTACTTC CASSPESSYEQYF
. TRBJ1-1 TRBD1 TRBV28 TGTGCCAGCAGTCAGGGACAGATTTGTCTGGCTTTCTTT CASSQGQICLAFF
. TRBJ2-1 . TRBV4-2 TGTGCCAGCAGCCAATCAGGAGGGGTCAATGAGCAGTTCTTC CASSQSGGVNEQFF
few TRBJ2-5 TRBD1 TRBV7-2 TGTGCCAGCAATCCAAGACAGGGGGCGAGAGAGACCCAGTACTTC CASNPRQGARETQYF
. TRBJ1-4 . TRBV7-2 TGTGCCAGCACCGAGAGGAGTAGGGAAAAACTGTTTTTT CASTERSREKLFF
. TRBJ2-1 TRBD1 TRBV20-1 TGCAGTGCTAGAGACTACGACAGGGCGAGTTTAAATGAGCAGTTCTTC CSARDYDRASLNEQFF
. TRBJ1-2 . TRBV5-1 TGCGCCAGCAGCTTGATACTTGGGGGGAGTGATGGCTACACCTTC CASSLILGGSDGYTF
. TRBJ1-1 . TRBV5-1 TGCGCCAGCAGCTTTGGAAGGGGGGGGGTGTTGAACACTGAAGCTTTCTTT CASSFGRGGVLNTEAFF
few TRBJ2-3 . TRBV6-1 TGTGCCAGCAGCGCCCGCACTAGCCCGGGCACAGATACGCAGTATTTT CASSARTSPGTDTQYF
. TRBJ2-5 TRBD2 TRBV29-1 TGCAGCGTTGGGACTAGCGGGGTCGACCAAGAGACCCAGTACTTC CSVGTSGVDQETQYF
. TRBJ2-3 TRBD2 TRBV25-1 TGTGCCAGCAGTGAGAGGGATGCGGGGGGCCTTAGCACAGATACGCAGTATTTT CASSERDAGGLSTDTQYF
few TRBJ2-6 . TRBV4-3 TGCGCCAGCAGCCAGACATCATCTCGGACAGCCTCTGGGGCCAACGTCCTGACTTTC CASSQTSSRTASGANVLTF
once TRBJ2-3 . TRBV20-1 TGCAGTGCAGAGCGGACGGAGGTCACAGATACGCAGTATTTT CSAERTEVTDTQYF
. TRBJ2-3 TRBD2 TRBV10-3 TGTGCCATCAGGCCGGGACTAGCATCAGATACGCAGTATTTT CAIRPGLASDTQYF
. TRBJ2-3 TRBD1 TRBV3-1 TGTGCCAGCAGCCCTCGGGACAGTGTCATAACAGATACGCAGTATTTT CASSPRDSVITDTQYF
. TRBJ1-2 TRBD1 TRBV10-3 TGTGCCATCAGTTCCGACAGGGACTATGGCTACACCTTC CAISSDRDYGYTF
. TRBJ2-3 . TRBV5-1 TGCGTCAGCAGCTCCAGTGCTAGCACGGATACGCAGTATTTT CVSSSSASTDTQYF
few TRBJ2-1 . TRBV28 TGTGCCAGCAGTATTCCAGGCTACAATGAGCAGTTCTTC CASSIPGYNEQFF
few TRBJ2-5 TRBD2 TRBV29-1 TGCAGCGTTGACGGCGAAACGGCGGGAGGAGAGACCCAGTACTTC CSVDGETAGGETQYF
. TRBJ2-7 TRBD1 TRBV7-2 TGTGCCAGCAGCTCAAGGACAGGGATCGACGAGCAGTACTTC CASSSRTGIDEQYF
once TRBJ1-1 TRBD1 TRBV5-1 TGCGCCAGCAGCTTAAGCGACAGGGACACTGAAGCTTTCTTT CASSLSDRDTEAFF